Following are 14 T cell receptor beta chains from one sample sequenced in a study of T cells after posttransplantation cyclophosphamide (dated by TCRdb to the mid-2010s). Library prep was done by the immunoSEQ multiplex PCR assay. This is the immuneACCESS table as TCRdb keeps it, with only in-frame sequences that have V and J called. A part of the clones is gone; compared with another copy, unresolved V genes explain less than half, and the rest is unexplained. This sample has about 36,000 clones in the table, none counted a single time. Roughly 1.1% of the sample goes to the ten largest clones. The sample comprised PBMCs. The receptors derive from a girl aged 5 to 17 in good health, CMV-negative, and a related stem cell transplant donor.

This clone has a count of ten or more. The rearrangement links TRBV9 to TRBJ1-1, with TRBD1 matching 10 bases. The CDR3 has 16 residues. Losses at the gene ends were 2 bases for V and 2 bases for J; bases not matched to a gene: 6. Germline V gives CDR1 SGDLS, CDR2 YYNGEE. The CDR3 sequence: CASSVAPTGGNTEAFF. CDR3 bases: TGTGCCAGCAGCGTCGCCCCGACAGGGGGCAACACTGAAGCTTTCTTT.

There are many counts of this clone. The V call is TRBV6-7, the J call TRBJ1-3; TRBD1 matches 8 bases. TRBV6-7 is filed as an ORF, its function uncertain. V was clipped by 2 bases and J by 2 bases; unmatched bases: 8. The CDR3 is 17 residues long. The CDR3 here is CASSYRLTGVTGNTIYF. DNA of the CDR3: TGTGCCAGCAGTTACCGACTGACAGGGGTCACTGGAAACACCATATATTTT.

The chain recombines TRBV28 with TRBJ1-5; 7 bases line up with TRBD1. The germline V gene encodes CDR1 MDHEN and CDR2 SYDVKM. V dropped 4 bases and J dropped 1; count of bases not matched to a gene: 10. The CDR3 totals 17 residues. CDR3 amino acids: CASSSTGYSLSNQPQHF. The CDR3 region has the DNA TGTGCCAGCAGTTCGACAGGGTATTCGTTAAGCAATCAGCCCCAGCATTTT.

This clone has a count of ten or more. The chain carries TRBV19 and TRBJ1-5; D gene ambiguous. The germline CDR1 and CDR2 sequences are LNHDA and SQIVND (reference sequence). V was shortened by 7 bases and J by 1 base, with 11 bases between the two germline ends. This CDR3 is built from 14 residues. CDR3: CASTETVSNQPQHF. The CDR3 DNA reads TGTGCCAGTACAGAAACAGTAAGCAATCAGCCCCAGCATTTT.

This clone was found a few times. V is TRBV2 and J is TRBJ2-3; perhaps TRBD2 as D (5 bases). This CDR3 has 13 residues. Trimming took 11 bases from V and 2 from J, leaving 14 bases between them. Germline CDR1 and CDR2: SNHLY and FYNNEI. CDR3 coding DNA: TGTGCCCAGTGGAGGTACGACACAGATACGCAGTATTTT. Translation: CAQWRYDTDTQYF.

The chain employs TRBV4-2 and TRBJ2-2; D may be TRBD2 (6 bases). The ends were cut back, 0 bases at V and 5 bases at J, with 7 bases in the middle. The CDR3 extends over 14 amino acids. Germline V lookup: CDR1 LGHNA, CDR2 YNFKEQ. CDR3 amino acids: CASSQDGGTGELFF. CDR3 bases: TGTGCCAGCAGCCAAGATGGGGGGACCGGGGAGCTGTTTTTT.

This clone was seen repeatedly, ten times or more. The V call is TRBV19, the J call TRBJ2-3; 8 bases are a match to TRBD2. Trimming at V came to 2 bases and at J to 2 bases, leaving 3 bases not matched to a gene. CDR1 and CDR2 (germline): LNHDA, SQIVND (reference sequence). CDR3 size: 15 residues. The CDR3 DNA reads TGTGCCAGTAGTATACGGGGGGGTTACACAGATACGCAGTATTTT. It is translated as CASSIRGGYTDTQYF.

In this sample, this clone turned up a few times. V usage is TRBV7-9 and J usage is TRBJ1-3; D might be TRBD1 (5 bases). V lost 8 bases, J lost 0 bases, and 17 bases lay in between. Germline V gives CDR1 SEHNR, CDR2 FQNEAQ (reference sequence). The CDR3 sequence is 16 residues long. The CDR3 DNA sequence: TGTGCCAGCGGCCACCCGACAGCCAACTCTGGAAACACCATATATTTT. This encodes CASGHPTANSGNTIYF. Full variable domain (remainder filled in from reference TRBV7-9 and TRBJ1-3): DTGVSQNPRHKITKRGQNVTFRCDPISEHNRLYWYRQTLGQGPEFLTYFQNEAQLEKSRLLSDRFSAERPKGSFSTLEIQRTEQGDSAMYLCASGHPTANSGNTIYFGEGSWLTVV.

The table lists this clone with a few counts. The chain employs TRBV5-4 and TRBJ1-2, with D hard to call. V was clipped by 4 bases and J by 10 bases, with 23 bases between them. The CDR3 runs to 15 residues. Germline V gene data show CDR1 as SGHNT and CDR2 as YYREEE (reference sequence). The CDR3 sequence is CASSRGGWVKDTYTF. CDR3 nucleotide sequence: TGTGCCAGCAGCCGGGGTGGGTGGGTGAAGGATACCTACACCTTC.

This clone was seen many times. This chain joins TRBV19 and TRBJ1-1; D perhaps matches TRBD1 (6 bases). The germline V gene encodes CDR1 LNHDA and CDR2 SQIVND (reference sequence). CDR3 length: 13 residues. Trimming left V 10 bases short and J 5 bases short, with 17 bases between. CDR3 amino acids: CATGAQGWTEAFF. CDR3 in DNA: TGTGCCACCGGGGCACAGGGATGGACTGAAGCTTTCTTT.

V usage is TRBV6-4 and J usage is TRBJ2-3, with 9 bases fitting TRBD2. Germline loops: CDR1 MRHNA, CDR2 SNTAGT. The J segment lost 6 bases and the V segment lost 0 bases, leaving 7 bases of the junction unmatched. The CDR3 is 16 amino acids. The CDR3: CASSDSAGGPTDTQYF. DNA of the CDR3: TGTGCCAGCAGTGACTCCGCGGGAGGGCCGACGGATACGCAGTATTTT.

This clone was found many times. J is TRBJ1-1 and V is TRBV5-1, with 12 bases identical to TRBD1. The germline V gene encodes CDR1 SGHRS and CDR2 YFSETQ. V gave up 4 bases and J gave up 3 bases; unmatched junction bases: 7. This CDR3 contains 16 residues. The CDR3 DNA reads as TGCGCCAGCAGCACCGGGACAGGGGGCGCCTACACTGAAGCTTTCTTT. Its protein is CASSTGTGGAYTEAFF.

The genes are TRBV5-1 and TRBJ2-1; TRBD2 might be the D (5 bases). Per the germline V gene, CDR1 is SGHRS and CDR2 is YFSETQ. This CDR3 has 14 residues. The V and J ends lost 0 bases and 7 bases respectively, with 11 bases between them. The CDR3 DNA is TGCGCCAGCAGCTTGGGGCGGGCGAAGAATGAGCAGTTCTTC. Translation: CASSLGRAKNEQFF.

This clone has at least ten counts. V and J are TRBV5-1 and TRBJ2-1, with 9 bases lining up with TRBD2. J gave up 2 bases and V 3 bases, and 3 bases lay outside the gene matches. From germline, CDR1 is SGHRS and CDR2 YFSETQ. The CDR3 sequence is 15 residues long. The CDR3 region is CASSSRTSAYNEQFF. Here the CDR3 DNA reads TGCGCCAGCAGCTCTCGGACTAGCGCCTACAATGAGCAGTTCTTC.